This T cell receptor beta chain was identified in a study of preoperative IRX-2 immunotherapy in early breast cancer. Sequencing was performed with immunoSEQ multiplex PCR; in TCRdb, only in-frame clones are kept and a portion is missing. Among about 5,300 clones listed, approximately 70% were seen once. Stated treatment: preoperative locoregional IRX-2 cytokine immunotherapy. Samples came from a phase Ib trial of preoperative locoregional IRX-2 cytokine immunotherapy. This TCR was sampled from a human donor with breast cancer. Sequencing used tumor tissue, obtained before IRX-2 immunotherapy.

The CDR3 DNA reads as TGTGCCAGCACCTTCGGCGGCAGCTCGAACACTGAAGCTTTCTTT. Protein: CASTFGGSSNTEAFF. The V gene is TRBV7-1, the J gene TRBJ1-1; D remains unclear. TRBV7-1 belongs to the ORF category, with a function that is uncertain. The CDR3 loop spans 15 amino acids. V was clipped by 7 bases and J by 1 base, with 16 bases between them.